This is a list of T cell receptor beta chains from one sample in a study of blood T cell repertoires in COVID-19. The data were produced by immunoSEQ multiplex PCR, yet TCRdb's version contains in-frame clones alone and is incomplete. This table has under 300,000 clones, 75% to 90% appearing once. Specimen: PBMCs or T cells enriched from blood (not recorded which). These receptor sequences come from a woman aged 25 to 45 with acute COVID-19. The CDR3 runs from the conserved cysteine through the conserved F or W. Fields, in order: V gene, J gene, clone size, D gene, CDR3 protein, CDR3 DNA. A D gene is named only where the DNA matches it firmly. Size values are once, few and many counts, or a class for expanded clones, and some rows have none.

>TRBV29-1|TRBJ1-2|once|TRBD1
CSVEDPLRGSGYTF
TGCAGCGTTGAAGATCCCCTCAGGGGGTCCGGCTACACCTTC
>TRBV9|TRBJ2-7|-|-
CASSEGATDSYEQYF
TGTGCCAGCAGCGAGGGAGCGACGGATTCCTACGAGCAGTACTTC
>TRBV6-5|TRBJ2-7|-|TRBD1
CASRHQGATYEQYF
TGTGCCAGCAGACATCAGGGGGCAACCTACGAGCAGTACTTC
>TRBV6-2/TRBV6-3|TRBJ2-3|-|TRBD2
CASSPGTSGGLSTDTQYF
TGTGCCAGCAGTCCAGGGACTAGCGGGGGCCTTAGCACAGATACGCAGTATTTT
>TRBV6-5|TRBJ1-2|-|TRBD1
CASSTPRQGQYGYTF
TGTGCCAGCAGTACCCCCCGACAGGGCCAATATGGCTACACCTTC
>TRBV29-1|TRBJ2-7|-|TRBD2
CSVVREGQTYEQYF
TGCAGCGTTGTAAGGGAGGGCCAGACCTACGAGCAGTACTTC
>TRBV18|TRBJ1-1|once|-
CASSTIGGPNTEAFF
TGTGCCAGCTCAACAATCGGGGGACCGAACACTGAAGCTTTCTTT
>TRBV6-5|TRBJ1-3|once|TRBD1
CASSYRDSTSGNTIYF
TGTGCCAGCAGTTACAGGGACAGTACCTCTGGAAACACCATATATTTT
>TRBV7-2|TRBJ2-7|-|-
CASSLQRGSPYEQYF
TGTGCCAGCAGCTTACAGCGAGGATCTCCCTACGAGCAGTACTTC
>TRBV21-1|TRBJ1-4|few|-
CASSPKGGGTLLEKLFF
TGTGCCAGCAGCCCTAAAGGGGGAGGGACTTTACTTGAAAAACTGTTTTTT
>TRBV5-1|TRBJ2-7|-|TRBD2
CASSPSRTSGGEQYF
TGCGCCAGCAGCCCATCACGGACTAGCGGGGGGGAGCAGTACTTC
>TRBV24-1|TRBJ2-3|once|-
CATSGLTDTQYF
TGTGCCACCAGTGGACTGACAGATACGCAGTATTTT
>TRBV28|TRBJ2-7|-|TRBD1
CASSLLVTGIGREQYF
TGTGCCAGCAGTTTGTTAGTGACAGGGATAGGCAGGGAGCAGTACTTC
>TRBV18|TRBJ1-2|-|-
CASSPEDRAYGYTF
TGTGCCAGCTCACCCGAGGACAGAGCCTATGGCTACACCTTC
>TRBV15|TRBJ1-1|-|-
CATSARGGVNTEAFF
TGTGCCACCAGTGCCCGTGGGGGCGTGAACACTGAAGCTTTCTTT
>TRBV28|TRBJ1-6|once|-
CASSLVRGNSPLHF
TGTGCCAGCAGTTTGGTCAGGGGTAATTCACCCCTCCACTTT
>TRBV2|TRBJ1-1|-|TRBD1
CASNEGQGTSNTEAFF
TGTGCCAGCAACGAGGGACAGGGGACCTCGAACACTGAAGCTTTCTTT
>TRBV18|TRBJ1-1|-|-
CASSLTSSPGTAGDTEAFF
TGTGCCAGCTCACTAACATCAAGTCCCGGGACGGCGGGGGACACTGAAGCTTTCTTT
>TRBV5-4|TRBJ2-3|-|-
CASSLLSTDTQYF
TGTGCCAGCAGCTTATTAAGCACAGATACGCAGTATTTT
>TRBV28|TRBJ1-1|-|-
CASSLNKWGDHKTEAFF
TGTGCCAGCAGTTTAAACAAGTGGGGGGATCACAAGACTGAAGCTTTCTTT
>TRBV28|TRBJ2-1|-|-
CASSYPGGPSYNEQFF
TGTGCCAGCAGTTACCCCGGGGGGCCTTCCTACAATGAGCAGTTCTTC
>TRBV2|TRBJ2-4|-|-
CASSEQILGGPQNIQYF
TGTGCCAGCAGTGAACAAATCCTAGGGGGACCCCAAAACATTCAGTACTTC
>TRBV9|TRBJ2-5|-|TRBD2
CASSVGTSYQETQYF
TGTGCCAGCAGCGTAGGGACTAGTTACCAAGAGACCCAGTACTTC
>TRBV27|TRBJ2-1|-|TRBD1
CASSLSDRGPYNEQFF
TGTGCCAGCAGTTTAAGCGACAGGGGCCCCTACAATGAGCAGTTCTTC
>TRBV7-2|TRBJ2-1|once|TRBD2
CASRRTGTRENEQFF
TGTGCCAGCAGACGGACCGGGACTAGGGAGAATGAGCAGTTCTTC
>TRBV7-3|TRBJ1-1|few|-
CASSPSPDTEAFF
TGTGCCAGCAGCCCCTCCCCGGACACTGAAGCTTTCTTT
>TRBV13|TRBJ2-4|-|-
CASSYLSPGAKNIQYF
TGTGCCAGCAGCTACTTAAGTCCGGGAGCCAAAAACATTCAGTACTTC
>TRBV7-3|TRBJ1-1|-|-
CASSLNRDTEAFF
TGTGCCAGCAGCTTAAACAGGGACACTGAAGCTTTCTTT
>TRBV7-2|TRBJ2-1|once|-
CASSFYRGSGSYNEQFF
TGTGCCAGCAGCTTTTATCGAGGAAGCGGCTCCTACAATGAGCAGTTCTTC
>TRBV11-1|TRBJ1-2|-|TRBD1
CASSPRDRVVGYTF
TGTGCCAGCAGCCCCCGGGACAGGGTGGTCGGCTACACCTTC
>TRBV19|TRBJ1-3|-|-
CASSMQTAGNTIYF
TGTGCCAGTAGTATGCAGACTGCTGGAAACACCATATATTTT
>TRBV28|TRBJ2-1|once|-
CASSTAKINRRQFF
TGTGCCAGCAGTACAGCAAAGATCAACAGGAGGCAGTTCTTC
>TRBV28|TRBJ2-1|-|-
CASSTRYNEQFF
TGTGCCAGCAGTACACGTTACAATGAGCAGTTCTTC